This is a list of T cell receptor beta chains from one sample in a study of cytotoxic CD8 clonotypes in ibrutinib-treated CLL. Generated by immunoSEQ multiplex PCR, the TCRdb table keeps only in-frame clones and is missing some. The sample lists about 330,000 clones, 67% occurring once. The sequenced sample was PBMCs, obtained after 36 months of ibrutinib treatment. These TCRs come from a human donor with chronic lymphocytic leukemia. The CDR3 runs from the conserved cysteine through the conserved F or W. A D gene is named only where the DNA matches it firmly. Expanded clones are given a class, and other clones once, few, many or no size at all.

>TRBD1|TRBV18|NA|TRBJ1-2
CASSPNPDRNYGYTF
TGTGCCAGCTCACCAAACCCGGACAGGAACTATGGCTACACCTTC
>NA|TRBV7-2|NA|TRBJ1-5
CASSQTGMGNQPQHF
TGTGCCAGCAGCCAAACAGGGATGGGCAATCAGCCCCAGCATTTT
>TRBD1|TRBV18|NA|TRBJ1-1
CASSGTGQGEAFF
TGTGCCAGCTCAGGCACGGGACAGGGTGAAGCTTTCTTT
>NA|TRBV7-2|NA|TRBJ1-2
CASSSLQGYGYTF
TGTGCCAGCAGCTCACTTCAGGGGTATGGCTACACCTTC
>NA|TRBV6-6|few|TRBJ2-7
CASSYSIYEQYF
TGTGCCAGCAGTTACTCGATCTACGAGCAGTACTTC
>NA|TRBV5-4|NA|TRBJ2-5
CASSPAPLGQQETQYF
TGTGCCAGCAGCCCAGCTCCTCTCGGACAGCAAGAGACCCAGTACTTC
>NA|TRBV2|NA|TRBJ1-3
CASSDEGSGNTIYF
TGTGCCAGCAGTGATGAGGGCTCTGGAAACACCATATATTTT
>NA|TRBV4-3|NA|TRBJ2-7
CASSRSPSSSYEQYF
TGCGCCAGCAGCCGGAGTCCCTCTAGCTCCTACGAGCAGTACTTC
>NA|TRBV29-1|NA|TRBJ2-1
CSVLDDSYNEQFF
TGCAGCGTATTAGATGACTCCTACAATGAGCAGTTCTTC
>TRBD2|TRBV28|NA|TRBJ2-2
CASSPRTSGNTGELFF
TGTGCCAGCAGTCCTCGGACTAGCGGGAACACCGGGGAGCTGTTTTTT
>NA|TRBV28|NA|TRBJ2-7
CASTRSYEQYF
TGTGCCAGCACGAGGTCATACGAGCAGTACTTC
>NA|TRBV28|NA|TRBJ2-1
CASSLRTGNEQFF
TGTGCCAGCAGTTTAAGGACTGGCAATGAGCAGTTCTTC
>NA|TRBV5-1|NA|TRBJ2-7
CASSSILPTGHEQYF
TGCGCCAGCAGCTCCATCCTCCCTACAGGTCACGAGCAGTACTTC
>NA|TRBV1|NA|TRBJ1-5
CTSSLRGRASNQPQHF
TGCACCAGCAGCCTCCGAGGGAGGGCGAGCAATCAGCCCCAGCATTTT
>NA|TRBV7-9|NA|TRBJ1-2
CASSPPGTQKRSNYGYTF
TGTGCCAGCAGCCCTCCCGGGACACAAAAAAGGAGTAACTATGGCTACACCTTC
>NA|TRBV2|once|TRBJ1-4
CASQLATNEKLFF
TGTGCCAGCCAACTAGCAACTAATGAAAAACTGTTTTTT
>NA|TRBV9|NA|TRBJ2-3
CASSVSTSTDTQYF
TGTGCCAGCAGCGTGTCGACTAGCACAGATACGCAGTATTTT
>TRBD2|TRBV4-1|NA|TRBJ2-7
CASSQEPSGSYEQYF
TGCGCCAGCAGCCAAGAGCCTAGCGGGAGCTACGAGCAGTACTTC
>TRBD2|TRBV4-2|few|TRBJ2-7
CASSQVSGGAYEQYF
TGTGCCAGCAGCCAAGTTAGCGGGGGGGCGTACGAGCAGTACTTC
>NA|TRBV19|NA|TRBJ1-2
CASSIVTTGGGYTF
TGTGCCAGTAGTATAGTGACCACCGGAGGAGGCTACACCTTC
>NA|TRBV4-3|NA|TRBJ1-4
CASSRNPNRATNEKLFF
TGCGCCAGCAGCAGGAATCCTAACCGGGCAACTAATGAAAAACTGTTTTTT
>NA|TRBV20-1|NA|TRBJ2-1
CSASGWGQPFF
TGCAGTGCTAGTGGGTGGGGTCAACCGTTCTTC
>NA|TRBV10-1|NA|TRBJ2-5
CASSAIKGETQYF
TGCGCCAGCAGTGCGATAAAGGGGGAGACCCAGTACTTC
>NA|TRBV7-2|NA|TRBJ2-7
CASSLAHRDYEQYF
TGTGCCAGCAGCTTAGCTCACAGAGACTACGAGCAGTACTTC
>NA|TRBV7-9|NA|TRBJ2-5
CASNAGVSQYF
TGTGCCAGCAACGCAGGGGTGTCCCAGTACTTC